The 28 T cell receptor beta chains listed next were all sequenced from one sample in a study of graft-versus-host responses after intestinal transplantation. This table comes from immunoSEQ multiplex PCR, and its TCRdb copy is limited to in-frame clones, with some not included. Among approximately 58,000 clones, around nine tenths were seen once, and the ten largest hold approximately 2.9%. The sequencing used PBMCs, collected about 4 months after intestinal transplantation. All receptors derive from a human patient who received an intestinal transplant, so some T cells may come from the graft donor.

This chain links TRBV5-1 with TRBJ2-1; TRBD1 agrees at 9 bases. V gave up 0 bases and J gave up 9 bases; unmatched junction bases: 7. The germline V gene has CDR1 SGHRS and CDR2 YFSETQ. The CDR3 is 15 residues long. CDR3 sequence: CASSLGTGVLSEQFF. The CDR3 coding sequence is TGCGCCAGCAGCTTGGGGACAGGGGTTTTAAGTGAGCAGTTCTTC.

The chain employs TRBV6-5 and TRBJ1-2; D remains unclear. Trimming shortened V by 1 base and J by 8 bases, and 11 bases separated the two germline ends. The CDR3 consists of 13 residues. In germline, CDR1 is MNHEY, CDR2 SVGAGI. The CDR3 spells CASSYYSVYGYTF. The CDR3, as DNA: TGTGCCAGCAGTTACTATTCGGTTTACGGCTACACCTTC.

This clone is a singleton in its sample. CDR3 sequence reads: CAIRQESYEQYF. The CDR3 nucleotides read TGTGCCATCAGGCAAGAATCCTACGAGCAGTACTTC. The V gene is TRBV10-3, the J gene TRBJ2-5, with D hard to call. The end of the DNA is better explained by TRBJ2-7, so the J call may be wrong. Germline V gene sequence: CDR1 ENHRY, CDR2 SYGVKD. This CDR3 comprises 12 residues.

This chain links TRBV4-2 with TRBJ2-7; 12 nucleotides agree with TRBD2. Germline V gives CDR1 LGHNA, CDR2 YNFKEQ. The CDR3 consists of 15 residues. The V segment lost 5 bases and the J segment 5 bases; nucleotides outside the gene matches: 7. The CDR3 is CASSFGLAGKNEQYF. DNA for the CDR3: TGTGCCAGCAGCTTTGGACTAGCGGGGAAAAACGAGCAGTACTTC.

V and J are TRBV6-5 and TRBJ2-1, with D possibly TRBD1 on 6 matching bases. CDR3 length equals 12 residues. CDR1 and CDR2 from the germline V gene are MNHEY and SVGAGI. Trimming left V 6 bases short and J 4 bases short, with 7 bases between. CDR3 region: CASRRGYNEQFF. The CDR3 bases are TGTGCCAGCAGAAGGGGGTACAATGAGCAGTTCTTC.

This chain links TRBV4-1 with TRBJ2-1; TRBD2 agrees at 12 bases. The CDR3 consists of 14 residues. V gave up 6 bases and J gave up 6 bases; unmatched junction bases: 3. From germline, CDR1 is MGHRA and CDR2 YSYEKL. DNA for the CDR3: TGCGCCAGCAGAACTAGCGGGGGGACCAATGAGCAGTTCTTC. Its translation is CASRTSGGTNEQFF.

The rearrangement joins TRBV7-6 to TRBJ1-1; D gene ambiguous. Trimming shortened V by 1 base and J by 1 base, and 4 bases separated the two germline ends. The CDR3 is 13 amino acids. The germline CDR1 and CDR2 sequences are SGHVS and FNYEAQ. The CDR3 spells CASSLEENTEAFF. In DNA form, the CDR3 reads TGTGCCAGCAGCTTAGAAGAGAACACTGAAGCTTTCTTT. Looking up the rest from reference TRBV7-6 and TRBJ1-1 gives the full variable domain: GAGVSQSPRYKVTKRGQDVALRCDPISGHVSLYWYRQALGQGPEFLTYFNYEAQQDKSGLPNDRFSAERPEGSISTLTIQRTEQRDSAMYRCASSLEENTEAFFGQGTRLTVV.

The chain carries TRBV28 and TRBJ2-3, with 12 nucleotides matching TRBD2. This CDR3 is 16 amino acids long. With 4 bases clipped from V and 0 bases from J, the junction kept 2 bases outside the gene matches. CDR1 is MDHEN, CDR2 SYDVKM, per germline. The CDR3, as DNA: TGTGCCAGCAGTTCCGGACTAGCGGGGAGCACAGATACGCAGTATTTT. It specifies CASSSGLAGSTDTQYF.

V gene TRBV4-1 combines with J gene TRBJ2-1; D is undetermined. The CDR3 is 13 amino acids. Germline V gene data show CDR1 as MGHRA and CDR2 as YSYEKL. The ends were cut back, 0 bases at V and 12 bases at J, with 12 bases in the middle. The chain's CDR3 is CASSQDTIGSQFF. The DNA for the CDR3 is TGCGCCAGCAGCCAAGATACGATAGGCTCGCAGTTCTTC.

The gene calls are TRBV29-1 and TRBJ1-3; D is unclear. The CDR3 totals 13 residues. CDR1 is SQVTM, CDR2 ANQGSEA, per germline. V dropped 3 bases and J dropped 4 bases, with 10 bases sitting between them. The CDR3 sequence is CSVEPGEGNTIYF. The CDR3 region has the DNA TGCAGCGTTGAGCCCGGCGAGGGAAACACCATATATTTT.

The chain has TRBV28 and TRBJ1-2; D remains ambiguous. The V end lost 2 bases, the J end lost 0 bases, and 7 bases lay between the germline ends. The germline gives CDR1 MDHEN, CDR2 SYDVKM. The CDR3 covers 14 residues. In nucleotides, the CDR3 is TGTGCCAGCAGTTTAGACACAGCTAACTATGGCTACACCTTC. This sequence encodes CASSLDTANYGYTF.

The chain is built from TRBV28 and TRBJ1-6, with a possible D match to TRBD1 (5 bases). Germline CDR1 MDHEN, CDR2 SYDVKM. The CDR3 is made up of 16 amino acids. The ends were cut back, 2 bases at V and 7 bases at J, with 15 bases in the middle. CDR3: CASSLVVGGDNSPLHF. The CDR3 coding sequence is TGTGCCAGCAGTTTAGTAGTGGGAGGGGACAATTCACCCCTCCACTTT.

The chain employs TRBV18 and TRBJ2-5; 9 bases are a match to TRBD2. The J call is in doubt because the DNA end fits TRBJ2-7 better. The CDR3 loop spans 14 amino acids. CDR1 and CDR2 (germline): KGHSH, LQKENI. The CDR3 coding sequence is TGTGCCAGCTCACCACTAGCGGGAGTCTACGAGCAGTACTTC. Its protein product is CASSPLAGVYEQYF.

The chain combines TRBV14 with TRBJ2-3, with D possibly TRBD2 on 6 matching bases. The CDR3 is 17 residues long. Per germline, CDR1 SGHDN and CDR2 FVKESK. V lost 3 bases and J lost 0, with 16 bases in between. The DNA of the CDR3 is TGTGCCAGCAGCCAGGACCTAGCGTTCCCTAGCACAGATACGCAGTATTTT. Translation gives CASSQDLAFPSTDTQYF. Variable domain in full (rest from reference TRBV14 and TRBJ2-3): EAGVTQFPSHSVIEKGQTVTLRCDPISGHDNLYWYRRVMGKEIKFLLHFVKESKQDESGMPNNRFLAERTGGTYSTLKVQPAELEDSGVYFCASSQDLAFPSTDTQYFGPGTRLTVL.

The V gene is TRBV29-1, the J gene TRBJ2-3; 8 bases match TRBD2. The CDR3 spans 14 residues. Germline loops: CDR1 SQVTM, CDR2 ANQGSEA. Trimming cost V 3 bases and J 4 bases; bases outside gene matches: 6. CDR3 nucleotide sequence: TGCAGCGTTGACGGGGGGCGGGGGGCAGATACGCAGTATTTT. Protein sequence: CSVDGGRGADTQYF.

The J gene is TRBJ2-3, the V gene TRBV6-6; 14 bases fit TRBD2. The CDR3 runs to 15 residues. J was trimmed by 6 bases and V by 5 bases; bases with no gene match: 4. Germline V gene lookup returns CDR1 MNHNY and CDR2 SVGAGI (reference sequence). CDR3 DNA: TGTGCCAGCAGTGGACTAGCGGGAGGTAGGGATACGCAGTATTTT. The encoded protein is CASSGLAGGRDTQYF.

This rearrangement joins TRBV18 to TRBJ2-2; possible D gene TRBD1, 5 bases. CDR1 is KGHSH, CDR2 LQKENI, per germline. Trimming pared 0 bases from V and 0 bases from J, leaving 14 bases between. The CDR3 extends over 18 amino acids. CDR3 bases: TGTGCCAGCTCACCACCAGGGGAAGGGGCCCCGAACACCGGGGAGCTGTTTTTT. Its protein product is CASSPPGEGAPNTGELFF. The complete variable domain, with remaining parts taken from reference TRBV18 and TRBJ2-2, reads NAGVMQNPRHLVRRRGQEARLRCSPMKGHSHVYWYRQLPEEGLKFMVYLQKENIIDESGMPKERFSAEFPKEGPSILRIQQVVRGDSAAYFCASSPPGEGAPNTGELFFGEGSRLTVL.

The V gene is TRBV25-1, the J gene TRBJ2-7; maybe TRBD1 (5 bases). Trimming left V 5 bases short and J 6 bases short, with 11 bases between. Germline lookup yields CDR1 MGHDK and CDR2 SYGVNS. This CDR3 has 12 amino acids. The DNA for the CDR3 is TGTGCCAGCAGTTCAGGGAAGGGCGAGCAGTACTTC. This sequence encodes CASSSGKGEQYF.

The rearrangement links TRBV4-1 to TRBJ2-7; unclear D gene. Deletions cut 1 base from V and 2 bases from J, with 12 bases between. The germline V gene has CDR1 MGHRA and CDR2 YSYEKL. CDR3 length: 15 amino acids. The CDR3 DNA reads TGCGCCAGCAGCCAAGTAGGTTCTAAACCCTACGAGCAGTACTTC. As protein: CASSQVGSKPYEQYF.

This clone was detected only once. The chain couples TRBV5-1 to TRBJ2-5; D possibly corresponds to TRBD1 (6 bases). This CDR3 is 14 amino acids long. Looked up from germline, CDR1 is SGHRS and CDR2 is YFSETQ. V gave up 0 bases and J gave up 2 bases, with 8 bases separating them. The CDR3 sequence: CASSLAGQQETQYF. The DNA of the CDR3 is TGCGCCAGCAGCTTGGCTGGACAGCAAGAGACCCAGTACTTC.

The genes are TRBV7-9 and TRBJ2-5; D call uncertain. Per germline, CDR1 SEHNR and CDR2 FQNEAQ (reference sequence). With 1 base removed from V and 4 bases from J, the gap between germline ends came to 10 bases. CDR3 size: 14 residues. CDR3 amino acids: CASSLVLTPETQYF. For the CDR3, the DNA is TGTGCCAGCAGCTTAGTTCTTACCCCAGAGACCCAGTACTTC.

This chain connects TRBV6-5 to TRBJ2-7, with 12 positions matching TRBD2. After removal of 6 bases from V and 6 bases from J, the junction contained 6 bases not matched to a gene. The CDR3 runs to 14 residues. CDR1 MNHEY and CDR2 SVGAGI come from the germline V gene. The CDR3: CASRASGGAVEQYF. The DNA for the CDR3 is TGTGCCAGCAGGGCTAGCGGGGGGGCCGTCGAGCAGTACTTC.

V and J are TRBV28 and TRBJ1-5; D is unclear. This CDR3 has 17 residues. Per germline, CDR1 MDHEN and CDR2 SYDVKM. The germline V and J ends were trimmed by 5 bases and 0 bases, with 17 bases remaining between them. CDR3: CASSGRGFSTSNQPQHF. The CDR3, as DNA: TGTGCCAGCAGTGGGCGTGGGTTCTCCACTAGCAATCAGCCCCAGCATTTT.

This clone was observed once. V gene TRBV11-2 combines with J gene TRBJ1-2, with TRBD1 as a possible D gene (5 bases). The germline V gene encodes CDR1 SGHAT and CDR2 FQNNGV. The CDR3 has 15 residues. V was cut by 5 bases and J by 4 bases, with 17 bases left in between. The CDR3 DNA is TGTGCCAGCAGCCTGGACGGGGGTCTCGGCTATGGCTACACCTTC. It encodes CASSLDGGLGYGYTF.

This chain uses TRBV28 with TRBJ2-2, with TRBD2 matching 14 bases. The CDR3 is 19 amino acids. Germline V lookup: CDR1 MDHEN, CDR2 SYDVKM. J gave up 5 bases and V 8 bases, and 16 bases lay outside the gene matches. The CDR3 DNA follows: TGTGCCAGCGTCGGACCGGGACTAGCGGGAGATGTGGTGACCGGGGAGCTGTTTTTT. It yields the protein CASVGPGLAGDVVTGELFF.

This chain links TRBV14 with TRBJ2-3, with 11 bases lining up with TRBD1. Germline V gene sequence: CDR1 SGHDN, CDR2 FVKESK. CDR3 length equals 16 residues. V lost 4 bases, J lost 2 bases, and 5 bases stayed unmatched. DNA for the CDR3: TGTGCCAGCAGCCCTAGGACAGGGGGCTTCACAGATACGCAGTATTTT. This translates into CASSPRTGGFTDTQYF.

This sequence joins TRBV7-6 and TRBJ2-2; 10 nucleotides line up with TRBD2. Germline CDR1 is SGHVS and CDR2 is FNYEAQ. After removal of 6 bases from V and 4 bases from J, the junction contained 8 bases not matched to a gene. The CDR3 has 16 residues. The DNA for the CDR3 is TGTGCCAGCAGTCTAGCGGGAGATGGCCTCACCGGGGAGCTGTTTTTT. This encodes CASSLAGDGLTGELFF.

This rearrangement joins TRBV4-1 to TRBJ2-1; TRBD2 agrees at 7 bases. This CDR3 is built from 15 residues. Trimming cost V 1 base and J 6 bases; bases outside gene matches: 6. Germline V lookup: CDR1 MGHRA, CDR2 YSYEKL. CDR3 protein: CASSQGGRGFNEQFF. The CDR3 region has the DNA TGCGCCAGCAGCCAAGGCGGGAGAGGCTTCAATGAGCAGTTCTTC.